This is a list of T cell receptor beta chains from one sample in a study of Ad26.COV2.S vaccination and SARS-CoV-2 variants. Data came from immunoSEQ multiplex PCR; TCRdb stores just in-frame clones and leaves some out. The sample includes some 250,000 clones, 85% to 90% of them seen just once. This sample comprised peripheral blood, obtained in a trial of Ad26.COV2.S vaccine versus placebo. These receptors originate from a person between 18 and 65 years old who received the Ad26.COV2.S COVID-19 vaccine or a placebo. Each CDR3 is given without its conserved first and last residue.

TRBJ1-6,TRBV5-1,ASSLTGTGNSPLH
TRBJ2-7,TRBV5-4,ASSSGTTGSYEQY
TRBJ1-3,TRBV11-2,ASSLVGFTGNTIY
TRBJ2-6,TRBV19,ASSIDHREPGANVLT
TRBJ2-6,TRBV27,ASSLLGTGANVLT
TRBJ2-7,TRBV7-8,ASSLAGQGVYEQY
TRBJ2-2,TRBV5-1,ASSVPTSSTGELF
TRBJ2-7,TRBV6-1,ASSAGVGGHVAYEQY
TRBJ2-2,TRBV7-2,ASSQRLASTGELF
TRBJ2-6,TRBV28,ASRLSGANVLT
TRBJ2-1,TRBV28,ASSSYGLAGEQYNEQF